The clone carrying this TCR beta chain was observed a single time. Germline loops: CDR1 SGHTA, CDR2 FQGNSA. The V and J ends lost 2 bases and 5 bases, in that order; junction bases with no gene match: 3. This CDR3 is built from 15 residues. This specimen comes from a study of blood T cell repertoires in COVID-19. As for the study in general: Both acute and convalescent COVID-19 samples were obtained from the United States, Italy and Spain. Sample material is recorded as cDNA or gDNA derived from T cells, B-cell-depleted T cells, or PBMCs.

Under the authors' procedure: From reference gene primer amplification, estimates of nucleated cell counts were derived. The assay was immunoSEQ multiplex PCR, and TCRdb's table has in-frame clones only and misses some. V and J calls and clone size come straight from that table; D and trimming were deduced from the DNA. Here the sample spans about 250,000 clones, roughly nine tenths being singletons. The origin of this receptor is a woman in her thirties or forties who had recovered from COVID-19. The gene calls are TRBV7-2 and TRBJ1-6, with 7 bases fitting TRBD1. What was sequenced was peripheral blood. In nucleotides, the CDR3 is TGTGCCAGCAGCTTAAGGCAGGGGGATAATTCACCCCTCCACTTT. Protein sequence: CASSLRQGDNSPLHF.